Listed below are T cell receptor beta chains from one sample, sequenced in a study of OX40 agonist ivuxolimab in advanced cancers. Some clones are missing from TCRdb's copy, which holds only in-frame ones; the method was immunoSEQ multiplex PCR. The sample includes 40,000 to 55,000 clones, less than 90% of them seen just once. Sequences were derived from CD4+ or CD8+ T cells sorted from blood, sampled in a trial of the OX40 agonist ivuxolimab. These TCRs come from an adult with an advanced solid tumor such as melanoma, head and neck, liver or kidney cancer. Both conserved end residues are part of each CDR3.

v_gene | len | CDR3aa
TRBV6-5 | 15 | CASSYSRGIAGELFF
TRBV29-1 | 13 | CSVGLATSETQYF
TRBV5-5 | 16 | CASSSKGDAMNTEAFF
TRBV19 | 14 | CASSTDLRGNEQFF
TRBV30 | 12 | CAWQPLNTEAFF
TRBV29-1 | 18 | CSVVSLGPTAPSIYEQYF
TRBV7-9 | 15 | CASSLGGTDNSPLHF
TRBV5-1 | 13 | CASSSVTDNEQFF
TRBV10-2 | 13 | CASSELTNEKLFF
TRBV14 | 13 | CASSKQIQETQYF
TRBV30 | 17 | CAWGSRGGQGSNYGYTF
TRBV27 | 15 | CASSFSDFPADTQYF
TRBV30 | 16 | CAWNLLGTGGGNTIYF
TRBV11-2 | 15 | CASSRRGGVYNEQFF
TRBV18 | 14 | CASSPRQGWETQYF
TRBV19 | 15 | CASSILLTGSYGYTF
TRBV18 | 13 | CASSPRGDEKLFF
TRBV19 | 14 | CASSAASSSYEQYF
TRBV6-6 | 11 | CASRGPVPAFF
TRBV21-1 | 17 | CASSKRLLLGSNQPQHF
TRBV6-1 | 14 | CASSEGAGQAEAFF
TRBV6-5 | 16 | CASSYSRQRLTDTQYF
TRBV19 | 15 | CASSIDEGADTEAFF
TRBV29-1 | 14 | CSVGELDSNYGYTF
TRBV5-1 | 13 | CASSTQQGNEQYF
TRBV19 | 17 | CASINGRATAREEKLFF